The 18 T cell receptor beta chains given below trace back to one sample, sequenced in a study of blood T cell repertoires in COVID-19. Method: immunoSEQ multiplex PCR; TCRdb's copy keeps in-frame clones and lacks some. The sample has some 240,000 clones; 70% to 90% are singletons. Sample: PBMCs or T cells enriched from blood (not recorded which). Every receptor here comes from a woman aged 45-59 years who had been exposed to COVID-19.

The rearrangement links TRBV28 to TRBJ2-4; D is possibly TRBD1 (5 bases). Per germline, CDR1 MDHEN and CDR2 SYDVKM. The CDR3 extends over 12 amino acids. Trimming stripped 3 bases from V and 9 bases from J, with 9 bases between. CDR3 amino acids: CASSFQGFIQYF. The CDR3 DNA follows: TGTGCCAGCAGTTTCCAGGGATTCATTCAGTACTTC. Combining the CDR3 with reference TRBV28 and TRBJ2-4 gives the whole variable domain DVKVTQSSRYLVKRTGEKVFLECVQDMDHENMFWYRQDPGLGLRLIYFSYDVKMKEKGDIPEGYSVSREKKERFSLILESASTNQTSMYLCASSFQGFIQYFGAGTRLSVL.

The chain links TRBV15 to TRBJ2-3, with 14 bases matching TRBD2. The ends lost 3 bases at V and 4 bases at J; junction bases unmatched: 6. Germline V gene data show CDR1 as LNHNV and CDR2 as YYDKDF (reference sequence). This CDR3 contains 17 residues. The CDR3 coding sequence is TGTGCCACCAGCAGCGGGACTAGCGGGGGAGAGGCAGATACGCAGTATTTT. Translation: CATSSGTSGGEADTQYF.

The gene calls are TRBV18 and TRBJ1-1; 9 bases fit TRBD1. This CDR3 is 14 amino acids long. Germline V lookup: CDR1 KGHSH, CDR2 LQKENI. V lost 5 bases, J lost 8 bases, and 9 bases stayed unmatched. CDR3 loop: CASSSGTGMMEAFF. CDR3 DNA: TGTGCCAGCTCATCGGGGACAGGGATGATGGAAGCTTTCTTT.

This clone was found once. The chain couples TRBV28 to TRBJ2-5, with 7 bases that match TRBD1. The CDR3 has 15 amino acids. Germline V gene sequence: CDR1 MDHEN, CDR2 SYDVKM. Germline trimming cut 2 bases from V and 6 bases from J; bases unmatched to any gene: 9. The CDR3 DNA sequence: TGTGCCAGCAGTTTAACAGGGACAGTTAAGAAGACCCAGTACTTC. Translated, it gives CASSLTGTVKKTQYF.

This rearrangement joins TRBV12-5 to TRBJ1-2; a possible D gene is TRBD1 (5 bases). Trimming left V 5 bases short and J 8 bases short, with 15 bases between. Germline assignment: CDR1 LGHNT and CDR2 FRNRAP. This CDR3 has 13 amino acids. The CDR3 spells CASGTGTAGGYTF. The CDR3, as DNA: TGTGCTAGTGGTACCGGGACTGCCGGAGGCTACACCTTC.

V is TRBV7-6 and J is TRBJ2-1; 7 bases fit TRBD1. CDR1 and CDR2 (germline): SGHVS, FNYEAQ. V gave up 4 bases and J gave up 0 bases; unmatched junction bases: 3. This CDR3 has 15 residues. CDR3 sequence: CASSSRQGSYNEQFF. The DNA of the CDR3 is TGTGCCAGCAGCTCACGACAGGGCTCCTACAATGAGCAGTTCTTC.

J is TRBJ1-2 and V is TRBV9, with 8 bases lining up with TRBD1. V lost 5 bases to trimming and J lost 8 bases; unmatched junction nucleotides: 11. Germline assignment: CDR1 SGDLS and CDR2 YYNGEE. CDR3 length: 14 residues. The CDR3 nucleotides are TGTGCCAGCAGTCAAGGACAGGGTACGGCAGGCTACACCTTC. This codes for CASSQGQGTAGYTF. Combining the CDR3 with reference TRBV9 and TRBJ1-2 gives the whole variable domain DSGVTQTPKHLITATGQRVTLRCSPRSGDLSVYWYQQSLDQGLQFLIQYYNGEERAKGNILERFSAQQFPDLHSELNLSSLELGDSALYFCASSQGQGTAGYTFGSGTRLTVV.

The rearrangement joins TRBV27 to TRBJ1-2; maybe TRBD1 (5 bases). The germline gives CDR1 MNHEY, CDR2 SMNVEV (reference sequence). V was cut by 9 bases and J by 9 bases, with 14 bases left in between. The CDR3 runs 11 residues. In DNA form, the CDR3 reads TGTGCCAGGTTGATGACAGAACGCTACACCTTC. Protein: CARLMTERYTF.

The V call is TRBV5-1, the J call TRBJ2-1; 9 nucleotides line up with TRBD2. The CDR3 consists of 18 residues. Germline CDR1 is SGHRS and CDR2 is YFSETQ. The junction had 9 bases not matched to a gene; V was cut back by 0 bases and J by 2 bases. CDR3 sequence (DNA): TGCGCCAGCAGCTTGGTATTTGGGGCGGGGGGGCCCTACAATGAGCAGTTCTTC. Its protein product is CASSLVFGAGGPYNEQFF.

This chain links TRBV15 with TRBJ1-2, with 10 bases that match TRBD1. Per the germline V gene, CDR1 is LNHNV and CDR2 is YYDKDF (reference sequence). The CDR3 is made up of 14 amino acids. J lost 8 bases, V lost 4 bases, and 7 bases had no gene match. Here the CDR3 reads CATSIMGQGSGYTF. Written as DNA, the CDR3 is TGTGCCACCAGCATAATGGGACAGGGGTCCGGCTACACCTTC.

The genes are TRBV7-8 and TRBJ2-5, with 7 positions matching TRBD1. In germline, CDR1 is SGHVS, CDR2 FQNEAQ. The CDR3 spans 14 residues. Losses at the gene ends were 6 bases for V and 5 bases for J; bases not matched to a gene: 9. The CDR3 spells CASSPDRFKETQYF. CDR3 in DNA: TGTGCCAGCAGTCCGGACAGGTTTAAGGAGACCCAGTACTTC.

The table lists this clone with a few counts. This chain uses TRBV5-4 with TRBJ2-1; tentative D call: TRBD1 (7 bases). The germline V gene has CDR1 SGHNT and CDR2 YYREEE (reference sequence). This CDR3 region has 15 residues. The V end lost 0 bases, the J end lost 6 bases, and 13 bases lay between the germline ends. CDR3 sequence (DNA): TGTGCCAGCAGCTTGGAGGGGCAGGGGGGCAATGAGCAGTTCTTC. Amino acids: CASSLEGQGGNEQFF.

The chain employs TRBV11-2 and TRBJ2-5, with a tentative D call TRBD1 (6 bases). Germline assignment: CDR1 SGHAT and CDR2 FQNNGV. The CDR3 extends over 18 amino acids. V lost 5 bases and J 1 base, leaving 23 bases between the germline ends. For the CDR3, the DNA is TGTGCCAGCAGCCATAGACGGACAGTTAGGGTTCTCCAAGAGACCCAGTACTTC. Its translation is CASSHRRTVRVLQETQYF.

This clone was picked up a small number of times. The identical CDR3 is also encoded by other nucleotide sequences in the sample. The gene calls are TRBV5-1 and TRBJ1-2, with D possibly TRBD1 on 5 matching bases. Between the trimmed V and J ends, which lost 0 bases and 3 bases, there was a span of 9 bases. This CDR3 spans 14 amino acids. From germline, CDR1 is SGHRS and CDR2 YFSETQ. The CDR3 loop is CASSLDRTYYGYTF. The DNA of the CDR3 is TGCGCCAGCAGCTTGGACAGGACCTACTATGGCTACACCTTC.

The chain is built from TRBV7-2 and TRBJ2-7; perhaps TRBD1 as D (6 bases). V lost 2 bases and J lost 6, with 17 bases in between. Germline V gives CDR1 SGHTA, CDR2 FQGNSA. There are 15 residues in the CDR3. In DNA, the CDR3 is TGTGCCAGCAGCTTACAGGGGACCGGTTTCGGCGAGCAGTACTTC. Encoded protein: CASSLQGTGFGEQYF.

The chain couples TRBV28 to TRBJ1-5; 11 bases are a match to TRBD1. This CDR3 has 14 residues. Germline V CDR1 and CDR2: MDHEN, SYDVKM. V was clipped by 6 bases and J by 6 bases; unmatched bases: 4. The CDR3 DNA reads as TGTGCCAGCAGGGGACAGGGGGGGAGTCAGCCCCAGCATTTT. Its translation: CASRGQGGSQPQHF.

V and J are TRBV2 and TRBJ1-5, with D hard to call. Trimming cost V 6 bases and J 2 bases, with 11 bases left between them. Germline V gene data show CDR1 as SNHLY and CDR2 as FYNNEI. This CDR3 comprises 14 residues. Here the CDR3 reads CASRSQLGNQPQHF. The CDR3 nucleotides are TGTGCCAGCAGGTCACAATTGGGCAATCAGCCCCAGCATTTT.

J is TRBJ2-2 and V is TRBV4-3; 10 bases align to TRBD2. This CDR3 spans 17 amino acids. V lost 1 base, J lost 10 bases, and 12 bases stayed unmatched. CDR1 and CDR2 (germline): LGHNA, YSLEER. In DNA, the CDR3 is TGCGCCAGCAGCCAAGCGACCTCCAGCGGGGGGGCGGAGGAGCTGTTTTTT. It is translated as CASSQATSSGGAEELFF.